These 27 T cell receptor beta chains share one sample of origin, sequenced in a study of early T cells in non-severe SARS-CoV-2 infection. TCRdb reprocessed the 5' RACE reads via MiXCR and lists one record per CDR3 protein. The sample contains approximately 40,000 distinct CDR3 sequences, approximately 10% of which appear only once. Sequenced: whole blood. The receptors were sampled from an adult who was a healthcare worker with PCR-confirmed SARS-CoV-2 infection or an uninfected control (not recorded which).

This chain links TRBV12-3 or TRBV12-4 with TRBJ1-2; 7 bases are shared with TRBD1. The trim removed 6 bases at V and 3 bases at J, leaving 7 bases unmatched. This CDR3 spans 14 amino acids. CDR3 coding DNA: TGTGCCAGCAGACCGGCAGGGGGGCACTATGGCTACACCTTC. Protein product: CASRPAGGHYGYTF.

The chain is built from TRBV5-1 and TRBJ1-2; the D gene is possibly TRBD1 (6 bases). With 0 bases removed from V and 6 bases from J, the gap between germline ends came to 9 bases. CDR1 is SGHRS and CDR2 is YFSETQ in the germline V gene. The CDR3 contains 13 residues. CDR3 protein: CASSLDPGDGYTF. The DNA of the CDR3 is TGCGCCAGCAGCTTGGACCCAGGGGATGGCTACACCTTC.

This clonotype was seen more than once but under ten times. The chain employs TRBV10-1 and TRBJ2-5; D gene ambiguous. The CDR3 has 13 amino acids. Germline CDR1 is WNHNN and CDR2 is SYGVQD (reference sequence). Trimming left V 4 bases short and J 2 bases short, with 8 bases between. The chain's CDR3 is CASSAGPQETQYF. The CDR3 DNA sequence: TGCGCCAGCAGTGCTGGACCGCAAGAGACCCAGTACTTC.

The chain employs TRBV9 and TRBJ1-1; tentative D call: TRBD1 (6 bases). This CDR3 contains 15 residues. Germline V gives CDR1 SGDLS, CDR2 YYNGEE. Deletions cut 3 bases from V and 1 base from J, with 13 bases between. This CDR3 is CASSGTGQPNTEAFF. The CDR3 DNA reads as TGTGCCAGCAGCGGGACGGGACAACCGAACACTGAAGCTTTCTTT.

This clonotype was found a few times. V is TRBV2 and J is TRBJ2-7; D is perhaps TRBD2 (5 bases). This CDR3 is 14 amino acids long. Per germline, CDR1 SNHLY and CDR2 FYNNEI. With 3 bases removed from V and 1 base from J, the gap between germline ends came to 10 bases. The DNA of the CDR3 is TGTGCCAGCAGTGAGGACTTTAGGTCCTACGAGCAGTACTTC. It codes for CASSEDFRSYEQYF.

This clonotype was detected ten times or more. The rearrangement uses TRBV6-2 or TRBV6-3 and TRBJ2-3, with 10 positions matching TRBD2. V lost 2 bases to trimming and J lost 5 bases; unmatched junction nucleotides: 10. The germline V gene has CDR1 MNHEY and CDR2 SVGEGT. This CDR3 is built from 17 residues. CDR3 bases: TGTGCCAGCAGTTACATCCCAGCGGGGGGGCCGGAAGATACGCAGTATTTT. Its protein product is CASSYIPAGGPEDTQYF.

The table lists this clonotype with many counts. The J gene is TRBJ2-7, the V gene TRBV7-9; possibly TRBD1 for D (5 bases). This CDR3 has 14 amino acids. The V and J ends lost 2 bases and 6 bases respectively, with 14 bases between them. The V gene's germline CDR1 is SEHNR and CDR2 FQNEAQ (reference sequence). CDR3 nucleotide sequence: TGTGCCAGCAGCTTAACCCTCACAGGTTCCGAGCAGTACTTC. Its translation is CASSLTLTGSEQYF.

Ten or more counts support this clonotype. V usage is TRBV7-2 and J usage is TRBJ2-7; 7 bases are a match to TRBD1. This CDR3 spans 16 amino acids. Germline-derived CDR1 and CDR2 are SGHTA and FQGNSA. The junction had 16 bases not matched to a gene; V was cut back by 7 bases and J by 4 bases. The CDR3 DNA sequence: TGTGCCAGCACTTCGAAGGGGGCCCGGAGCTCTTACGAGCAGTACTTC. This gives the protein CASTSKGARSSYEQYF.

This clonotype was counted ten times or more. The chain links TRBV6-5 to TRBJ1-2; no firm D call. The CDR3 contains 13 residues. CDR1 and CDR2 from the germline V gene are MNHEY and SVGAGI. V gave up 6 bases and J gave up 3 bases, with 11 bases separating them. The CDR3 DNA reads TGTGCCAGCAGAAAAGTGCAAGACTATGGCTACACCTTC. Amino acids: CASRKVQDYGYTF.

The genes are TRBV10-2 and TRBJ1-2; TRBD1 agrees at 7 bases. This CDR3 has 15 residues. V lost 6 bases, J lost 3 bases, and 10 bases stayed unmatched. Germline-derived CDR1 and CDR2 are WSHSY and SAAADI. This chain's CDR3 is CASRGTRQGDYGYTF. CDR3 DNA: TGCGCCAGCAGAGGGACCAGGCAGGGGGACTATGGCTACACCTTC.

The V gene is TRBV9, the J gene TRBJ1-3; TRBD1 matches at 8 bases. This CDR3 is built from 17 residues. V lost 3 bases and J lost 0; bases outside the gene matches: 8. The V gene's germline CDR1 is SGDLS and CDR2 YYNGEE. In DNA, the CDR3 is TGTGCCAGCAGCGAGCCGCCGACAGGGGTCTCTGGAAACACCATATATTTT. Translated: CASSEPPTGVSGNTIYF. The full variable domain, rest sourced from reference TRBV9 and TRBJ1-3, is DSGVTQTPKHLITATGQRVTLRCSPRSGDLSVYWYQQSLDQGLQFLIQYYNGEERAKGNILERFSAQQFPDLHSELNLSSLELGDSALYFCASSEPPTGVSGNTIYFGEGSWLTVV.

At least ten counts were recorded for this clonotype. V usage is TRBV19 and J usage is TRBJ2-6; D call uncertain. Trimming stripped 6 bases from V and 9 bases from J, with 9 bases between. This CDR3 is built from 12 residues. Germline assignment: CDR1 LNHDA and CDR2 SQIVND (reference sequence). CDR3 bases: TGTGCCAGTAGAAGTGGCAACAACGTCCTGACTTTC. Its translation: CASRSGNNVLTF.

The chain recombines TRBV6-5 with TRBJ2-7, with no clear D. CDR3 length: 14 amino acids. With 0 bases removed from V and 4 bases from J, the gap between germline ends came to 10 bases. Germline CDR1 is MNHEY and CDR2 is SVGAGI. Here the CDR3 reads CASSYSSGWYEQYF. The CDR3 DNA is TGTGCCAGCAGTTACTCTTCCGGGTGGTACGAGCAGTACTTC.

The CDR3 reads CASSPDLGQPQHF. In DNA, the CDR3 is TGTGCCAGCTCACCAGATCTCGGTCAGCCCCAGCATTTT. The rearrangement uses TRBV18 and TRBJ1-5, with D hard to call. Trimming pared 2 bases from V and 6 bases from J, leaving 8 bases between. Germline CDR1 and CDR2: KGHSH and LQKENI. The length of the CDR3 is 13 residues.

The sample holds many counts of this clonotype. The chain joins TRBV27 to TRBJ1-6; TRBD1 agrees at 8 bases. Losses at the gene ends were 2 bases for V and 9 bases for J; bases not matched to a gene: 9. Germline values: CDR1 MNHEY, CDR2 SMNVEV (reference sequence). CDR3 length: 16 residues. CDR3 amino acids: CASSLRPGQAVSPLHF. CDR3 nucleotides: TGTGCCAGCAGTTTAAGACCGGGACAGGCCGTTTCACCCCTCCACTTT.

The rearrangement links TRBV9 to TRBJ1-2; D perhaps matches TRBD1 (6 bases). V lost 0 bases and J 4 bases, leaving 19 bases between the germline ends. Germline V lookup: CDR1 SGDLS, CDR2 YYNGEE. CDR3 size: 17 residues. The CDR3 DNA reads TGTGCCAGCAGCGTAGCCCAGGAACAGGGAGACGCCTATGGCTACACCTTC. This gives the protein CASSVAQEQGDAYGYTF.

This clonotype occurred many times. CDR3 DNA: TGTGCCAGCCGACCCGAACCAACGGAAAAACTGTTTTTT. Translating gives CASRPEPTEKLFF. V gene TRBV5-4 combines with J gene TRBJ1-4; D ambiguous. V was cut by 7 bases and J by 8 bases, with 15 bases left in between. Germline V gives CDR1 SGHNT, CDR2 YYREEE (reference sequence). The CDR3 contains 13 residues.

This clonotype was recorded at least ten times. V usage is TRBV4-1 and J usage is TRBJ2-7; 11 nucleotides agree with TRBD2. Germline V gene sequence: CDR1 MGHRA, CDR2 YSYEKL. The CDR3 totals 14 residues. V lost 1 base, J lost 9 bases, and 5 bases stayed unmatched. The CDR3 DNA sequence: TGCGCCAGCAGCCAAGGACGACTAGCGGGGTTGCAGTACTTC. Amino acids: CASSQGRLAGLQYF.

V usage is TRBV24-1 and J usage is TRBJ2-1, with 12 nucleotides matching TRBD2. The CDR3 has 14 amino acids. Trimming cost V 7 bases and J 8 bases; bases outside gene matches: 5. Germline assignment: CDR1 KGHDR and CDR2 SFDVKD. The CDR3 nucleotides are TGTGCCACCAGAGACTCTAGCGGGGGGGATGAGCAGTTCTTC. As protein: CATRDSSGGDEQFF.

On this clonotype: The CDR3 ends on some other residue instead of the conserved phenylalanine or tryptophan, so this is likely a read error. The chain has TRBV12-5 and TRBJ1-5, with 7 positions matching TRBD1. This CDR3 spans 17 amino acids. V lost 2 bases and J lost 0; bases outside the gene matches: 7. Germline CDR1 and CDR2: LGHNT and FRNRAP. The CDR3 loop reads CASGLRTGGISNQPQHS. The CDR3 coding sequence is TGTGCTAGTGGTTTGAGGACAGGCGGAATTAGCAATCAGCCCCAGCATTCT.

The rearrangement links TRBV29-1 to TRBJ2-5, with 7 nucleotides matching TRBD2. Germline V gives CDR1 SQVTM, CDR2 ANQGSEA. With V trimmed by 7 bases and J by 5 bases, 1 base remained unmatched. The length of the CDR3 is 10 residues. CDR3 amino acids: CSGREETQYF. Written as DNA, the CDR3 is TGCAGCGGGCGGGAGGAGACCCAGTACTTC.

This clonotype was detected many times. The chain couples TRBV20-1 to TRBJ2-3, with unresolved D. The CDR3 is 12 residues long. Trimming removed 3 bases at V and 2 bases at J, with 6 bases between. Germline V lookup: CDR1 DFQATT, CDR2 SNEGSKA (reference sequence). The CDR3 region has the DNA TGCAGTGCTAGGACCACCACAGATACGCAGTATTTT. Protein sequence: CSARTTTDTQYF.

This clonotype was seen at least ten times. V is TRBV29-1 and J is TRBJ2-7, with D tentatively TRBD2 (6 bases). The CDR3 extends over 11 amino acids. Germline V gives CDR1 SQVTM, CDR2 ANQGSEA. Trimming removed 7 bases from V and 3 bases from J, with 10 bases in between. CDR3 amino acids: CSARTNYEQYF. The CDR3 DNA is TGCAGCGCCCGGACTAACTACGAGCAGTACTTC.

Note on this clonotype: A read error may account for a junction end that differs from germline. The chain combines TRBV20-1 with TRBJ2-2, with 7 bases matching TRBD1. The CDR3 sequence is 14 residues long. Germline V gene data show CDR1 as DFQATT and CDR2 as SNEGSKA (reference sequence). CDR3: CSAEQGSNTGELSF. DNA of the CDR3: TGCAGTGCTGAACAGGGGTCGAACACCGGGGAGCTGTCTTTT.

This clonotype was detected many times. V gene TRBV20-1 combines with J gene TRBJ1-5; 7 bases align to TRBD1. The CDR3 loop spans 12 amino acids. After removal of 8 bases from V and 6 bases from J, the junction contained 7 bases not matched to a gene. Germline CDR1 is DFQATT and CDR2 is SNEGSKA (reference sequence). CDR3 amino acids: CSRQGLSQPQHF. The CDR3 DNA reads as TGCAGTAGACAGGGTCTGAGTCAGCCCCAGCATTTT.

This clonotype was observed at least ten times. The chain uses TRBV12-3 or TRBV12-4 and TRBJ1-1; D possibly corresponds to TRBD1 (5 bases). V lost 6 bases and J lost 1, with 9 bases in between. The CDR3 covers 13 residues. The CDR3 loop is CASRLQENTEAFF. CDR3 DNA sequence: TGTGCCAGCAGACTACAGGAGAACACTGAAGCTTTCTTT.

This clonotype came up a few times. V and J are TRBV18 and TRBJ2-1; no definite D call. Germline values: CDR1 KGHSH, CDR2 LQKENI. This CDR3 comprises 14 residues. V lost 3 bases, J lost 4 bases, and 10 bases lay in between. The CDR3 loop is CASSPTAVYNEQFF. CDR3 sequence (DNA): TGTGCCAGCTCACCGACTGCAGTTTACAATGAGCAGTTCTTC.